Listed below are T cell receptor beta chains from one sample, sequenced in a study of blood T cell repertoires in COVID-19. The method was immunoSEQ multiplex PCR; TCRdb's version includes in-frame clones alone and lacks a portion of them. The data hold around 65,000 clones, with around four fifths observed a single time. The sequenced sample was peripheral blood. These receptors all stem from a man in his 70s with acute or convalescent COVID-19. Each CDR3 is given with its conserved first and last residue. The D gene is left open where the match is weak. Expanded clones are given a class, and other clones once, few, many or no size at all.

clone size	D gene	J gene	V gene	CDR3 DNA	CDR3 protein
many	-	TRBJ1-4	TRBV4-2	TGTGCCAGCAGCCAAGATAGGTCTGCGCGGGGAGGGGAAAAACTGTTTTTT	CASSQDRSARGGEKLFF
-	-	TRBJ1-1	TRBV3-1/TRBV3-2	TGTGCCAGCAGCCCCCGGGCCGGGGGCACTGAAGCTTTCTTT	CASSPRAGGTEAFF
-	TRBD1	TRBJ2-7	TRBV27	TGTGCCCCGGATACCGGGACAGGGGGTCCAAGCTCCTACGAGCAGTACTTC	CAPDTGTGGPSSYEQYF
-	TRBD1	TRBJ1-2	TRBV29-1	TGCAGCGGTGGACAGGGGTGGGATGGCTACACCTTC	CSGGQGWDGYTF
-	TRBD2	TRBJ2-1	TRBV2	TGTGCCAGCAGTGTGGGCGGGGGGCTTTACAATGAGCAGTTCTTC	CASSVGGGLYNEQFF
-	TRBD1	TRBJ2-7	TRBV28	TGTGCCATCCAGGGACAGGGAGTGATGGAGCAGTACTTC	CAIQGQGVMEQYF
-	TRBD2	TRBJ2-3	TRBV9	TGTGCCAGCAGCGTGGGACTAGCGGGGCACTCTAGCACAGATACGCAGTATTTT	CASSVGLAGHSSTDTQYF
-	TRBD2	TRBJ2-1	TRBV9	TGTGCCAGCAGCACTACTAGCGGGGCCGTCAATGAGCAGTTCTTC	CASSTTSGAVNEQFF
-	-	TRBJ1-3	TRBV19	TGTGCCAGTAGTTTTTGGGCCACTGGAAACACCATATATTTT	CASSFWATGNTIYF
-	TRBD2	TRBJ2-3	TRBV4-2	TGTGCCAGCAGCCAAGAGGCTAGCGGGGGGAGGGATACGCAGTATTTT	CASSQEASGGRDTQYF
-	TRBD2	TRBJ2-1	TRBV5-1	TGCGCCAGCAGCTTGTTAAGCGGGGGCTACAATGAGCAGTTCTTC	CASSLLSGGYNEQFF
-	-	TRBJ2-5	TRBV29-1	TGCAGCGTTGGACGGGGAGAGACCCAGTACTTC	CSVGRGETQYF
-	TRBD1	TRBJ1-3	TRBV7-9	TGTGCCAGCAGCCCGGGACAGTCCTCTGGAAACACCATATATTTT	CASSPGQSSGNTIYF
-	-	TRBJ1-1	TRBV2	TGTGCCAGCAGTGATCCAGAAGAGAACACTGAAGCTTTCTTT	CASSDPEENTEAFF
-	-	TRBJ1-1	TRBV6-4	TGTGCCAGCAGTGACCGGGGAAAAGGCACTGAAGCTTTCTTT	CASSDRGKGTEAFF
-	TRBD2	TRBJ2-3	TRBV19	TGTGCCAGTAGCTTCCGAGCGGGGGGTTCGATATTGTTCGCGCAGTATTTT	CASSFRAGGSILFAQYF